These T cell receptor beta chains were read from a single sample in a study of Tregs in tolerant kidney transplant recipients. Generated by immunoSEQ multiplex PCR, the TCRdb table keeps only in-frame clones and is missing some. The data hold about 66,000 clones, with about nine tenths observed a single time. Specimen: CD8+ T cells from blood, collected before the transplant. The origin of the receptors is a human donor who received a combined kidney and bone marrow transplant. The CDR3 runs from the conserved cysteine through the conserved F or W. A D gene is named only where the DNA matches it firmly. Clone size is stated in some rows and not others, as once, few, many or a class when expanded.

TRBV9	17	TRBD1	TRBJ2-1	.	CASSLNPSGQGDNEQFF	TGTGCCAGCAGCTTGAACCCCTCGGGACAGGGAGACAATGAGCAGTTCTTC
TRBV14	14	.	TRBJ1-2	.	CASSQRTVNYGYTF	TGTGCCAGCAGCCAAAGAACGGTTAACTATGGCTACACCTTC
TRBV27	14	TRBD1	TRBJ2-7	.	CASSFATGTYEQYF	TGTGCCAGCAGTTTCGCGACAGGGACCTACGAGCAGTACTTC
TRBV6-5	16	.	TRBJ2-7	.	CASSYSSGQKTYEQYF	TGTGCCAGCAGTTACTCGAGTGGGCAGAAGACCTACGAGCAGTACTTC
TRBV2	18	TRBD2	TRBJ2-1	.	CASSEFTSGSWVYNEQFF	TGTGCCAGCAGTGAATTTACTAGCGGGAGTTGGGTCTACAATGAGCAGTTCTTC
TRBV4-3	16	TRBD1	TRBJ1-4	.	CASSQGRDRGLEKLFF	TGCGCCAGCAGCCAGGGCCGGGACAGGGGTCTTGAAAAACTGTTTTTT
TRBV27	14	TRBD1	TRBJ1-5	.	CASSLRQGDQPQHF	TGTGCCAGCAGTCTCCGACAGGGCGATCAGCCCCAGCATTTT
TRBV9	15	.	TRBJ2-7	.	CASSPSGGSSYEQYF	TGTGCCAGCAGCCCCTCCGGGGGTAGTTCTTACGAGCAGTACTTC
TRBV4-3	16	TRBD2	TRBJ2-7	once	CASSQDRAGGLDEQYF	TGCGCCAGCAGCCAAGATCGGGCGGGGGGGCTGGACGAGCAGTACTTC
TRBV18	16	TRBD1	TRBJ2-5	.	CASRDRGLEDKETQYF	TGTGCCAGCCGGGACAGGGGTCTGGAGGATAAAGAGACCCAGTACTTC
TRBV5-4	14	.	TRBJ1-2	few	CASSLDRSAVGYTF	TGTGCCAGCAGCTTGGACCGGTCAGCGGTTGGCTACACCTTT
TRBV6-5	11	TRBD1	TRBJ1-4	.	CASRQGAKLFF	TGTGCCAGCCGACAGGGAGCAAAACTGTTTTTT
TRBV19	13	.	TRBJ2-7	.	CASSITGAYEQYF	TGTGCCAGTAGTATAACCGGAGCCTACGAGCAGTACTTC
TRBV5-6	15	TRBD2	TRBJ2-5	.	CASSLVGGREETQYF	TGTGCCAGCAGCTTGGTAGGCGGGAGGGAGGAGACCCAGTACTTC
TRBV19	13	TRBD2	TRBJ2-7	.	CASSIGTSYEQYF	TGTGCCAGTAGTATCGGGACTAGCTACGAGCAGTACTTC
TRBV13	16	TRBD1	TRBJ2-7	.	CASRMEGGWGSYEQYF	TGTGCCAGCAGGATGGAAGGGGGCTGGGGATCCTACGAGCAGTACTTC
TRBV4-3	16	TRBD2	TRBJ2-5	few	CASSQEGGGSSETQYF	TGCGCCAGCAGCCAAGAGGGTGGCGGGAGCTCAGAGACCCAGTACTTC
TRBV5-1	13	.	TRBJ2-7	.	CASSWTAAYEQYF	TGCGCCAGCAGCTGGACAGCCGCCTACGAGCAGTACTTC
TRBV11-2	13	.	TRBJ2-3	.	CASSLVNTDTQYF	TGTGCCAGCAGCTTAGTTAACACAGATACGCAGTATTTT
TRBV29-1	15	.	TRBJ2-7	.	CSVPRLTIDGYEQYF	TGCAGCGTACCCAGGTTAACAATAGATGGGTACGAGCAGTACTTC
TRBV27	13	.	TRBJ2-7	.	CASSSRYPYEQYF	TGTGCCAGCAGTTCTAGGTACCCCTACGAGCAGTACTTC
TRBV7-9	16	.	TRBJ2-7	.	CASSLIGQSSTYEQYF	TGTGCCAGCAGCTTAATTGGGCAGTCTTCCACCTACGAGCAGTACTTC
TRBV7-6	17	.	TRBJ1-5	.	CASSLLPPKGNNQPQHF	TGTGCCAGCAGCTTACTGCCCCCGAAGGGGAACAATCAGCCCCAGCATTTT
TRBV7-8	18	.	TRBJ1-4	.	CASSAGTPTARGNEKLFF	TGTGCCAGCAGCGCCGGGACACCTACGGCAAGGGGTAATGAAAAACTGTTTTTT
TRBV19	15	TRBD1	TRBJ2-1	.	CASSPGQGLYNEQFF	TGTGCCAGTAGCCCCGGACAGGGGTTATACAATGAGCAGTTCTTC
TRBV5-6	14	TRBD1	TRBJ2-1	.	CASSLGTGFNEQFF	TGTGCCAGCAGCTTAGGGACAGGGTTCAATGAGCAGTTCTTC
TRBV13	14	TRBD2	TRBJ2-1	.	CASSSSSGWNEQFF	TGTGCCAGCAGCTCCTCTAGCGGGTGGAATGAGCAGTTCTTC
TRBV15	13	.	TRBJ1-1	.	CATSRDRSTEAFF	TGTGCCACCAGCAGAGATAGAAGCACTGAAGCTTTCTTT
TRBV9	13	.	TRBJ1-2	.	CASSVDSNYGYTF	TGTGCCAGCAGCGTTGACAGTAACTATGGCTACACCTTC
TRBV7-8	13	.	TRBJ2-1	.	CASSADTYNEQFF	TGTGCCAGCAGCGCAGACACCTACAATGAGCAGTTCTTC
TRBV5-6	13	TRBD1	TRBJ1-2	.	CASSPTGGDGYTF	TGTGCCAGCAGCCCAACAGGGGGCGATGGCTACACCTTC
TRBV19	12	.	TRBJ1-5	.	CASSPLNQPQHF	TGTGCCAGTAGTCCCCTAAATCAGCCCCAGCATTTT
TRBV27	17	.	TRBJ1-6	.	CASSPTLRISYNSPLHF	TGTGCCAGCAGTCCGACTCTAAGAATTTCCTATAATTCACCCCTCCACTTT
TRBV4-1	15	.	TRBJ1-5	.	CASSSLGVSGQPQHF	TGCGCCAGCAGCTCTCTAGGGGTTAGCGGGCAGCCCCAGCATTTT
TRBV7-2	18	TRBD1	TRBJ2-1	.	CASSFDRGNPSSYNEQFF	TGTGCCAGCAGCTTCGACAGGGGAAACCCGAGCTCCTACAATGAGCAGTTCTTC
TRBV11-2	14	TRBD1	TRBJ2-7	once	CASSLGQGAYEQYF	TGTGCCAGCAGCTTAGGACAGGGGGCGTACGAGCAGTACTTC
TRBV7-9	12	.	TRBJ1-3	few	CASSPYGNTIYF	TGTGCCAGCAGCCCTTATGGAAACACCATATATTTT
TRBV5-4	16	.	TRBJ2-3	.	CASSLFPTGKTDTQYF	TGTGCCAGCAGCTTGTTCCCGACAGGAAAGACAGATACGCAGTATTTT
TRBV30	15	TRBD2	TRBJ2-7	.	CAWSGSRGRAYEQYF	TGTGCCTGGAGTGGTTCACGCGGGAGAGCCTACGAGCAGTACTTC
TRBV4-3	14	.	TRBJ2-3	.	CASSQESSGGTQYF	TGCGCCAGCAGCCAAGAGTCTAGTGGTGGTACGCAGTATTTT
TRBV5-4	15	TRBD1	TRBJ1-1	.	CASSPNQGAYTEAFF	TGTGCCAGCAGCCCTAACCAGGGGGCTTACACTGAAGCTTTCTTT
TRBV5-4	15	TRBD1	TRBJ1-6	.	CASSVTGTVLSPLHF	TGTGCCAGCAGCGTAACCGGGACAGTTTTATCACCCCTCCACTTT
TRBV11-2	17	TRBD2	TRBJ2-5	.	CASSLDYSGGGIGTQYF	TGTGCCAGCAGCTTAGACTACAGCGGGGGGGGTATTGGGACCCAGTACTTC
TRBV13	16	.	TRBJ2-5	once	CASSSLDYRMGETQYF	TGTGCCAGCAGCTCGCTTGACTACCGCATGGGTGAGACCCAGTACTTC
TRBV27	17	.	TRBJ2-1	.	CASSFLEPVFSYNEQFF	TGTGCCAGCAGTTTCCTTGAACCGGTTTTCTCCTACAATGAGCAGTTCTTC
TRBV19	15	.	TRBJ2-1	medium-sized	CASRYGSSDNNEQFF	TGTGCCAGCAGATACGGGTCCTCCGATAACAATGAGCAGTTCTTC
TRBV2	17	.	TRBJ2-3	.	CASSERGGRAVSDTQYF	TGTGCCAGCAGTGAAAGGGGGGGGAGGGCCGTATCAGATACGCAGTATTTT
TRBV4-3	15	.	TRBJ2-3	.	CASSPGAENTDTQYF	TGCGCCAGCAGCCCCGGAGCGGAGAACACAGATACGCAGTATTTT